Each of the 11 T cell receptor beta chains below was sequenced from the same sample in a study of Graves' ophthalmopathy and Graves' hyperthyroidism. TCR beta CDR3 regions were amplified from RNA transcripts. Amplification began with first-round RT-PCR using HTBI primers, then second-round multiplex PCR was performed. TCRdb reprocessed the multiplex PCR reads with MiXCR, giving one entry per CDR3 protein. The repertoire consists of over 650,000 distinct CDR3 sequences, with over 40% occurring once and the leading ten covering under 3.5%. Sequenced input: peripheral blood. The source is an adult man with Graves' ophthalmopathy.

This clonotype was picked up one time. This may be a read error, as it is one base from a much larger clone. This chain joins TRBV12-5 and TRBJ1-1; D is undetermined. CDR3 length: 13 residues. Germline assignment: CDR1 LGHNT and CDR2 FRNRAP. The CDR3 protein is CAGGLAKNTEAFF. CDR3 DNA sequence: TGTGCTGGTGGTTTGGCAAAGAACACTGAAGCTTTCTTT.

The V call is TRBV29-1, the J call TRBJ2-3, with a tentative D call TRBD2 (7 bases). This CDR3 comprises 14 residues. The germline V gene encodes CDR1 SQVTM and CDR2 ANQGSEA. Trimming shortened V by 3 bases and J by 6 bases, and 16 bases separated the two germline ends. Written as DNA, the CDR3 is TGCAGCGTTGAGGCCGAGGGGGGAGGGGATACGCAGTATTTT. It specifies CSVEAEGGGDTQYF.

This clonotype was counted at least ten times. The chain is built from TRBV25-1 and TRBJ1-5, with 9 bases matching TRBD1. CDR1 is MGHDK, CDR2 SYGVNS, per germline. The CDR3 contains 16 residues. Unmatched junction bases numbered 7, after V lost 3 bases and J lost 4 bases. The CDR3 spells CASSEFRTGANQPQHF. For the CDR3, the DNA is TGTGCCAGCAGTGAGTTCCGGACAGGGGCGAATCAGCCCCAGCATTTT.

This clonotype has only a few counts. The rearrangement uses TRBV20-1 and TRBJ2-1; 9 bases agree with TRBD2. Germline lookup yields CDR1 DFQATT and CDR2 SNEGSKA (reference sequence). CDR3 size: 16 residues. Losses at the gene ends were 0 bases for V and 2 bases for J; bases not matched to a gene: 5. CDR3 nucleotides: TGCAGTGCTAGAGATCTATTAGCGGGAGCCTACAATGAGCAGTTCTTC. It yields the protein CSARDLLAGAYNEQFF.

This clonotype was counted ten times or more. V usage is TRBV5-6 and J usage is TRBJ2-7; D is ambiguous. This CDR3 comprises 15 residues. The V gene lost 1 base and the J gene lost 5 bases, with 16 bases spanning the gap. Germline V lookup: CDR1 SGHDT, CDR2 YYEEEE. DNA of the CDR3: TGTGCCAGCAGCTTGACGGGTCCGAGGTCCAACGAGCAGTACTTC. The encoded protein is CASSLTGPRSNEQYF.

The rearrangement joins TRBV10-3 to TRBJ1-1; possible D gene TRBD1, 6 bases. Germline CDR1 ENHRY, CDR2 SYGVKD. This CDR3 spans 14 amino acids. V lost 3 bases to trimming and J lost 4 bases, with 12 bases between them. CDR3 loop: CAISERGMGTEAFF. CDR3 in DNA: TGTGCCATCAGTGAAAGGGGGATGGGCACTGAAGCTTTCTTT.

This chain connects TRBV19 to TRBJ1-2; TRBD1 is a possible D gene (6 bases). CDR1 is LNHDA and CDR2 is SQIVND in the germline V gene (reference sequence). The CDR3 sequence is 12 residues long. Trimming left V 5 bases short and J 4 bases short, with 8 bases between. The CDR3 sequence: CASSARGYGYTF. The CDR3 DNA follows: TGTGCCAGTAGTGCCAGGGGCTATGGCTACACCTTC.

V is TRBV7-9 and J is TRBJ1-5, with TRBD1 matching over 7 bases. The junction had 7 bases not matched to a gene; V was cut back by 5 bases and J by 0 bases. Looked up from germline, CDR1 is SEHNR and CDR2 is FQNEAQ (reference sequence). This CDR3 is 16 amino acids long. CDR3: CASSPGTDFSNQPQHF. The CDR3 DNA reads TGTGCCAGCAGCCCTGGGACAGACTTTAGCAATCAGCCCCAGCATTTT.

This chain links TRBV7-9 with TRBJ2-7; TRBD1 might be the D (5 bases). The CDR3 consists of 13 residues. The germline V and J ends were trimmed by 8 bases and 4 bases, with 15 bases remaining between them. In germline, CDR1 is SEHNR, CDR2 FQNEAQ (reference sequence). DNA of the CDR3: TGTGCCAGCGCTATGGGCCAGGGTTACGAGCAGTACTTC. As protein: CASAMGQGYEQYF.

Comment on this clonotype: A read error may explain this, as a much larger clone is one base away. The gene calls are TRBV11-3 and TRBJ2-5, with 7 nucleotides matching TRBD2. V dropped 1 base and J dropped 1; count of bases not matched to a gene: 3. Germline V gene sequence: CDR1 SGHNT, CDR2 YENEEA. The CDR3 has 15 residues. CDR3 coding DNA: TGTGCCAGCAGCTTAGGACTAGCCCCCCAAGAGACCCAGTACTTC. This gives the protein CASSLGLAPQETQYF.

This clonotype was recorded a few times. CDR3 loop: CATRTGEDTQYF. The CDR3 region has the DNA TGTGCCACCAGGACAGGGGAAGATACGCAGTATTTT. J is TRBJ2-3 and V is TRBV24-1, with TRBD1 identical over 8 bases. V gave up 7 bases and J gave up 5 bases; unmatched junction bases: 1. Germline assignment: CDR1 KGHDR and CDR2 SFDVKD. The CDR3 extends over 12 amino acids.